This T cell receptor (beta chain) is from a study of control samples from healthy donors and cancer patients. V dropped 0 bases and J dropped 2 bases, with 10 bases sitting between them. This CDR3 is 15 amino acids long. Germline V gives CDR1 MNHEY, CDR2 SVGAGI. Method: immunoSEQ multiplex PCR; TCRdb's copy keeps in-frame clones and lacks some. This sample has 40,000 to 65,000 clones, with roughly nine tenths found just once. This clonotype originated in a man in his 60s with head and neck cancer. Sequencing input: PBMCs. J is TRBJ1-1 and V is TRBV6-5; D not certain. The CDR3 DNA sequence: TGTGCCAGCAGTTACTCGATGGAGGGAAACACTGAAGCTTTCTTT. Translating it yields CASSYSMEGNTEAFF.